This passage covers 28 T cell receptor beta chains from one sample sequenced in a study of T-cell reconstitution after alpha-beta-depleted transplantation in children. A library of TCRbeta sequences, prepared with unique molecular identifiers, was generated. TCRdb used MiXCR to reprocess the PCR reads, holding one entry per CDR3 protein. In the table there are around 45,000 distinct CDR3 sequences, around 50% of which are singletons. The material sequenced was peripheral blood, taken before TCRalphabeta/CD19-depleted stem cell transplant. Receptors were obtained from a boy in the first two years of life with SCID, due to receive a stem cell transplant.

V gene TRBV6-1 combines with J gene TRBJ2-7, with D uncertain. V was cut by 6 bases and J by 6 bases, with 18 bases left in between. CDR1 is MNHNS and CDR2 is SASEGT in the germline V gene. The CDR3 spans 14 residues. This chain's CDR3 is CASSAPSESGEQYF. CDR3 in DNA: TGTGCCAGCAGCGCGCCTAGTGAATCTGGCGAGCAGTACTTC.

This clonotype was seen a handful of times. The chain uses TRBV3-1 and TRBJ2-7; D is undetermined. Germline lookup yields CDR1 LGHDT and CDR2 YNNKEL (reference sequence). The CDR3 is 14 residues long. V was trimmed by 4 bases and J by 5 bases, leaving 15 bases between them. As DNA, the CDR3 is TGTGCCAGCAGCCCCAGCTCACATCAGCACGAGCAGTACTTC. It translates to CASSPSSHQHEQYF.

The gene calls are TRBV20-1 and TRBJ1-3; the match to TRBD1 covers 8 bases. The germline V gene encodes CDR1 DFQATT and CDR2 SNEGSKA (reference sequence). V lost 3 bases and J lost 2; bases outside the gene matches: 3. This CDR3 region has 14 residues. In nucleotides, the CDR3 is TGCAGTGCTAGGGACAGGGTGACTGGAAACACCATATATTTT. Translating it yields CSARDRVTGNTIYF.

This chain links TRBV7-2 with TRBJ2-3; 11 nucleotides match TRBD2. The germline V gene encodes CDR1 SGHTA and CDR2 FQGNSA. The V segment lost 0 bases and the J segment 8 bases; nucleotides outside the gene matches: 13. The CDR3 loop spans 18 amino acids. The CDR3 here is CASSLALAGGYNTGTQYF. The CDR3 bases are TGTGCCAGCAGCTTAGCGCTAGCGGGGGGCTATAATACGGGTACGCAGTATTTT.

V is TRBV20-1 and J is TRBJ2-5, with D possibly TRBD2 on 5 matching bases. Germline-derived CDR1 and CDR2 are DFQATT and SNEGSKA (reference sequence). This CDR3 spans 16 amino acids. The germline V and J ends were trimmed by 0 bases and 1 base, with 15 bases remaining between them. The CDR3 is CSAREPYGRGQETQYF. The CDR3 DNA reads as TGCAGTGCTAGAGAGCCATACGGTCGGGGCCAAGAGACCCAGTACTTC.

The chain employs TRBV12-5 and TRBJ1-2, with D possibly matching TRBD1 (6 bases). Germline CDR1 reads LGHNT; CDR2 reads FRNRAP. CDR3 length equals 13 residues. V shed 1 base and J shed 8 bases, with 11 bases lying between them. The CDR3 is CASGLDREQGYTF. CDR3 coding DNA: TGTGCTAGTGGTTTGGACAGGGAACAAGGCTACACCTTC.

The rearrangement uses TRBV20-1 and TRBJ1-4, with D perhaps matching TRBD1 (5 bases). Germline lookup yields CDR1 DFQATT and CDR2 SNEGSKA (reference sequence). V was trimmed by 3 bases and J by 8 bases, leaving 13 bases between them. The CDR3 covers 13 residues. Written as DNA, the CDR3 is TGCAGTGCTAGGGGGGGAGAAGCCGAAAAACTGTTTTTT. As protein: CSARGGEAEKLFF.

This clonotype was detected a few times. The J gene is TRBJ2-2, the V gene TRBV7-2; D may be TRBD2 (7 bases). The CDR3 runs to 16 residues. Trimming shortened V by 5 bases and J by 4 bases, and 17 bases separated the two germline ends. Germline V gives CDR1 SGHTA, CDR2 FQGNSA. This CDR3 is CASSPLRGAGTGELFF. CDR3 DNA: TGTGCCAGCAGCCCACTCCGGGGGGCAGGCACCGGGGAGCTGTTTTTT. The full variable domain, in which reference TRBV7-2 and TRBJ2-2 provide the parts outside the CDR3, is GAGVSQSPSNKVTEKGKDVELRCDPISGHTALYWYRQSLGQGLEFLIYFQGNSAPDKSGLPSDRFSAERTGGSVSTLTIQRTQQEDSAVYLCASSPLRGAGTGELFFGEGSRLTVL.

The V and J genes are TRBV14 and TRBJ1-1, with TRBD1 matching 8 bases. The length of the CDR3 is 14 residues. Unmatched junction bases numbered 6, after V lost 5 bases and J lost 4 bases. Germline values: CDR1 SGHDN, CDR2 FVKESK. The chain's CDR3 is CASSATGAGTEAFF. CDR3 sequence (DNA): TGTGCCAGCAGCGCGACAGGGGCGGGCACTGAAGCTTTCTTT.

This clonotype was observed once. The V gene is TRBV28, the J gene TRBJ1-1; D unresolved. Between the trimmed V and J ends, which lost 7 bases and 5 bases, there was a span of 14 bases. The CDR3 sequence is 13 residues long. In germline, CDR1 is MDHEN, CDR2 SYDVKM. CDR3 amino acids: CASTGVGFTEAFF. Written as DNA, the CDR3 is TGTGCCAGCACTGGGGTTGGGTTTACTGAAGCTTTCTTT.

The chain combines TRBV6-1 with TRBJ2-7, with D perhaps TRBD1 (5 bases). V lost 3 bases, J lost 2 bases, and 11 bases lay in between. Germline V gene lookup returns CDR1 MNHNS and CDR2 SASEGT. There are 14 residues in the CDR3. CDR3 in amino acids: CASSDGQGPYEQYF. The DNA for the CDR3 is TGTGCCAGCAGTGATGGGCAGGGTCCCTACGAGCAGTACTTC.

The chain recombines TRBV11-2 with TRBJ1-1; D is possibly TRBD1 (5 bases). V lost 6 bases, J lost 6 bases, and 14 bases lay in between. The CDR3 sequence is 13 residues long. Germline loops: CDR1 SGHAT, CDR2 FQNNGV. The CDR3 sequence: CASRTEQYPEAFF. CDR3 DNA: TGTGCCAGCAGGACAGAACAGTACCCTGAAGCTTTCTTT.

CDR3: CASSERQNTEAFF. The CDR3 DNA is TGCGCCAGCAGTGAGAGACAGAACACTGAAGCTTTCTTT. This chain links TRBV5-1 with TRBJ1-1, with D unresolved. From germline, CDR1 is SGHRS and CDR2 YFSETQ. The CDR3 loop spans 13 amino acids. V lost 5 bases to trimming and J lost 1 base, with 9 bases between them.

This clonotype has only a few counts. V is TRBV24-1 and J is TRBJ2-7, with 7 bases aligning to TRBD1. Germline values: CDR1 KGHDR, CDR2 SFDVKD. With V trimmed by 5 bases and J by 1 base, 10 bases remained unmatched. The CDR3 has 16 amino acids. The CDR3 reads CATSGPTGVGSYEQYF. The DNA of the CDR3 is TGTGCCACCAGTGGTCCCACAGGGGTAGGATCCTACGAGCAGTACTTC.

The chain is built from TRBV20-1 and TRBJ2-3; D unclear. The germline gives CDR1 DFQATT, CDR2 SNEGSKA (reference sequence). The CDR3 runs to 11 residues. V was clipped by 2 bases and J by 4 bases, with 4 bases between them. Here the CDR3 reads CSARRPDTQYF. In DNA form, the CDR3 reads TGCAGTGCTAGAAGGCCAGATACGCAGTATTTT.

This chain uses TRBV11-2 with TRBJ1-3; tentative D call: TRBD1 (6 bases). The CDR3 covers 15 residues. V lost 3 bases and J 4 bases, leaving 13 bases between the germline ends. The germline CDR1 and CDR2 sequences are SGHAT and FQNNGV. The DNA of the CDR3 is TGTGCCAGCAGCTTGGCGCCGGGACAAGGAAACACCATATATTTT. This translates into CASSLAPGQGNTIYF.

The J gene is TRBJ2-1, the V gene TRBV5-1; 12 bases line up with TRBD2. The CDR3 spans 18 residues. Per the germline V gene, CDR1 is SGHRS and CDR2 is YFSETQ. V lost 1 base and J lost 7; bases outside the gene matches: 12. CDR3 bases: TGCGCCAGCAGCTTGCGACTAGCGGGGGCCCTGGTGGGGAATGAGCAGTTCTTC. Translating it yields CASSLRLAGALVGNEQFF.

The CDR3 DNA follows: TGCGCCAGCAGCCTATCTTGGAGTGCCAAGGTCCGCTCTGGGGCCAACGTCCTGACTTTC. Translated: CASSLSWSAKVRSGANVLTF. The V and J genes are TRBV4-3 and TRBJ2-6; no clear D. Trimming stripped 4 bases from V and 0 bases from J, with 22 bases between. The CDR3 length is 20 residues. Germline CDR1 LGHNA, CDR2 YSLEER.

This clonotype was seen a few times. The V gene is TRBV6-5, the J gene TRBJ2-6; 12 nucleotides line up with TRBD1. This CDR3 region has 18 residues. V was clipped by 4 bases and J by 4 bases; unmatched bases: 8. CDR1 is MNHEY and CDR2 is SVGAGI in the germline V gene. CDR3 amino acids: CASSSGQGARHGANVLTF. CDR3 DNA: TGTGCCAGCAGTTCGGGACAGGGGGCTCGCCACGGGGCCAACGTCCTGACTTTC.

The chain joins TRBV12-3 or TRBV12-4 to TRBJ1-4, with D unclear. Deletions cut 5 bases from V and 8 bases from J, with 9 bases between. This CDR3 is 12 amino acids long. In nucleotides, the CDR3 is TGTGCCAGCAGTCCCCACACGGAAAAACTGTTTTTT. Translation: CASSPHTEKLFF.

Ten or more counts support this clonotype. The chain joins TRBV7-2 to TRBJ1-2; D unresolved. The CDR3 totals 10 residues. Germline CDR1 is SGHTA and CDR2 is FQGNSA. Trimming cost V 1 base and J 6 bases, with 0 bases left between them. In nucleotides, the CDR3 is TGTGCCAGCAGCTTAGATGGCTACACCTTC. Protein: CASSLDGYTF.

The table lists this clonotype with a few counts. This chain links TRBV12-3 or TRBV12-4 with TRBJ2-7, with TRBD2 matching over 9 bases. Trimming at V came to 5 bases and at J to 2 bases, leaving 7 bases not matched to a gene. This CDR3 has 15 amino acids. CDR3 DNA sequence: TGTGCCAGCAGTGTCGCGGGGGGGCCTACCTACGAGCAGTACTTC. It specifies CASSVAGGPTYEQYF.

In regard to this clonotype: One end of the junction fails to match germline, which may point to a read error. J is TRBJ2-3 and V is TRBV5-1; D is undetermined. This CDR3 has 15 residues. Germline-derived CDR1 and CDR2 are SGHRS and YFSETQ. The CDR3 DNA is TGCGCCAGCAGCTTGACTGGCCTTTTGGCAGATACGCATTATTTT. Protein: CASSLTGLLADTHYF.

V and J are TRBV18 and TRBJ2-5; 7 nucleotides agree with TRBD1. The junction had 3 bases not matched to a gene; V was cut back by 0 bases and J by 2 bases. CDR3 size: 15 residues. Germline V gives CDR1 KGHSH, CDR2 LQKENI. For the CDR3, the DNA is TGTGCCAGCTCACCACCTTTGGGACAGCAAGAGACCCAGTACTTC. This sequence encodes CASSPPLGQQETQYF.

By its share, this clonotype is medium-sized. CDR3 in DNA: TGCAGCGTTGAGGGACAGGGAGGGAGTCCGTACTTC. This sequence encodes CSVEGQGGSPYF. The gene calls are TRBV29-1 and TRBJ2-7; 9 bases agree with TRBD1. J lost 12 bases, V lost 3 bases, and 9 bases had no gene match. The CDR3 covers 12 residues. In germline, CDR1 is SQVTM, CDR2 ANQGSEA.

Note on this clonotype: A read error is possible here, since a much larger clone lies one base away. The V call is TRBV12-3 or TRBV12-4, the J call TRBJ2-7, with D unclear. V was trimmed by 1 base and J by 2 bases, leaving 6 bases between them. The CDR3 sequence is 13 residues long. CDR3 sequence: CASSLGLPYEQYF. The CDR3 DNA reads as TGTGCCAGCAGTTTAGGACTTCCCTACGAGCAGTACTTC.

CDR3 residues: CASSQTSQGNYGYTF. CDR3 DNA sequence: TGCGCCAGCAGCCAAACCTCACAGGGGAACTATGGCTACACCTTC. The genes are TRBV4-3 and TRBJ1-2; 7 bases agree with TRBD1. The V gene end was trimmed by 2 bases and the J gene end by 2 bases; junction bases not matched to a gene: 5. CDR3 length: 15 amino acids. Germline V gene sequence: CDR1 LGHNA, CDR2 YSLEER.

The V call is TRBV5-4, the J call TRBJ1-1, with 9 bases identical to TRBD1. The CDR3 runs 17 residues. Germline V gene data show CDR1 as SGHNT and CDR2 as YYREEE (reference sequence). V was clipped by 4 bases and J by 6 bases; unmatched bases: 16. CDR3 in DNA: TGTGCCAGCAGCCTTAGGGGACAGGGTCTCTTCTTCGCTGAAGCTTTCTTT. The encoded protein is CASSLRGQGLFFAEAFF. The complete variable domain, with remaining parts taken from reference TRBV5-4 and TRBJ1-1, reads ETGVTQSPTHLIKTRGQQVTLRCSSQSGHNTVSWYQQALGQGPQFIFQYYREEENGRGNFPPRFSGLQFPNYSSELNVNALELDDSALYLCASSLRGQGLFFAEAFFGQGTRLTVV.